What follows are 25 T cell receptor beta chains derived from one specimen sequenced in a study of blood T cells in healthy people across ages. PCR was performed a second time for about 7 to 12 cycles using a sample-barcoded 5' primer and a J-beta primer mix. One entry per CDR3 protein, called by TCRdb with MiXCR from the 5' RACE reads. The sample has 650,000 to 1,000,000 distinct CDR3 sequences; about 47% are singletons. Sequencing was carried out using blood. All receptors derive from a man of 80 years or more in good health.

The chain is built from TRBV20-1 and TRBJ2-3, with D tentatively TRBD1 (5 bases). The CDR3 spans 13 residues. The germline V gene has CDR1 DFQATT and CDR2 SNEGSKA (reference sequence). Here the CDR3 DNA reads TGCAGGGTAGGGGTGGAGAATACAGATACGCAGTATTTT. This encodes CRVGVENTDTQYF.

This chain's CDR3 is CSARMVNQETQYF. CDR3 DNA: TGCAGTGCTAGAATGGTAAACCAAGAGACCCAGTACTTC. This chain links TRBV20-1 with TRBJ2-5; D is ambiguous. The CDR3 spans 13 residues. Germline CDR1 and CDR2: DFQATT and SNEGSKA (reference sequence). V was pared by 2 bases and J by 0 bases, with 7 bases between.

This chain joins TRBV20-1 and TRBJ2-7; the match to TRBD2 covers 10 bases. This CDR3 has 16 amino acids. Trimming at V came to 0 bases and at J to 4 bases, leaving 9 bases not matched to a gene. Germline CDR1 is DFQATT and CDR2 is SNEGSKA (reference sequence). In DNA, the CDR3 is TGCAGTGCTAGAGATCGGCTAGCGGGAGAGCGGTACGAGCAGTACTTC. Its translation is CSARDRLAGERYEQYF.

This chain joins TRBV7-9 and TRBJ2-7; no clear D. The V end was cut by 3 bases, the J end by 6 bases, with 12 bases between. Per the germline V gene, CDR1 is SEHNR and CDR2 is FQNEAQ (reference sequence). CDR3 length: 13 amino acids. CDR3 sequence (DNA): TGTGCCAGCAGCTTGGGCACGTCGGGCGAGCAGTACTTC. Protein: CASSLGTSGEQYF.

The chain is built from TRBV27 and TRBJ2-1, with D tentatively TRBD2 (6 bases). The ends were cut back, 5 bases at V and 2 bases at J, with 13 bases in the middle. The V gene's germline CDR1 is MNHEY and CDR2 SMNVEV (reference sequence). The CDR3 spans 15 residues. The CDR3 nucleotides read TGTGCCAGCAGTCGGACTATCGGACCCTACAATGAGCAGTTCTTC. Translation: CASSRTIGPYNEQFF.

This chain joins TRBV28 and TRBJ2-1; TRBD2 might be the D (6 bases). This CDR3 has 14 amino acids. The V end was cut by 6 bases, the J end by 8 bases, with 17 bases between. Germline V gene sequence: CDR1 MDHEN, CDR2 SYDVKM. CDR3 nucleotide sequence: TGTGCCAGCAGCCCCCTCTCGGGAGAGGATGAGCAGTTCTTC. Encoded protein: CASSPLSGEDEQFF.

This clonotype has at least ten counts. J is TRBJ2-1 and V is TRBV7-2; 12 positions match TRBD2. CDR1 and CDR2 (germline): SGHTA, FQGNSA. The CDR3 totals 15 residues. The trim removed 3 bases at V and 4 bases at J, leaving 1 base unmatched. The CDR3 DNA reads TGTGCCAGCAGCTTTGGGACTAGCGGGTACAATGAGCAGTTCTTC. Amino acid sequence: CASSFGTSGYNEQFF.

This clonotype was recorded many times. This chain uses TRBV27 with TRBJ1-2; D possibly corresponds to TRBD1 (5 bases). V lost 2 bases and J 1 base, leaving 8 bases between the germline ends. Germline loops: CDR1 MNHEY, CDR2 SMNVEV (reference sequence). This CDR3 region has 14 residues. CDR3 loop: CASSLRGVNYGYTF. As DNA, the CDR3 is TGTGCCAGCAGTTTAAGGGGAGTTAACTATGGCTACACCTTC.

The V and J genes are TRBV20-1 and TRBJ2-7; 10 bases map to TRBD1. The CDR3 is 15 residues long. Germline CDR1 DFQATT, CDR2 SNEGSKA (reference sequence). V lost 0 bases, J lost 2 bases, and 4 bases stayed unmatched. CDR3 protein: CSARDLGQGPYEQYF. In nucleotides, the CDR3 is TGCAGTGCTAGAGACTTGGGACAGGGGCCCTACGAGCAGTACTTC.

This clonotype was found once. This rearrangement joins TRBV6-2 or TRBV6-3 to TRBJ2-7; D might be TRBD2 (5 bases). CDR3 length: 14 amino acids. The ends were cut back, 8 bases at V and 2 bases at J, with 16 bases in the middle. Germline values: CDR1 MNHEY, CDR2 SVGEGT. The CDR3 reads CASPLGGFAYEQYF. As DNA, the CDR3 is TGTGCCAGCCCTCTAGGAGGCTTCGCCTACGAGCAGTACTTC.

The chain links TRBV7-2 to TRBJ1-1; no clear D. CDR3 length equals 15 residues. The V end was cut by 5 bases, the J end by 13 bases, with 26 bases between. CDR1 and CDR2 from the germline V gene are SGHTA and FQGNSA. CDR3 protein: CASSPQSGFNTGVFF. CDR3 nucleotides: TGTGCCAGCAGCCCTCAATCGGGCTTTAACACTGGAGTTTTCTTT.

This chain links TRBV5-1 with TRBJ2-7; 11 nucleotides align to TRBD2. V was pared by 4 bases and J by 2 bases, with 2 bases of the junction left unmatched. CDR1 and CDR2 (germline): SGHRS, YFSETQ. This CDR3 comprises 14 residues. The CDR3 spells CASSTSGSTYEQYF. The CDR3 DNA reads TGCGCCAGCAGCACTAGCGGGAGCACCTACGAGCAGTACTTC.

This clonotype was observed many times. The J gene is TRBJ1-5, the V gene TRBV25-1; D unresolved. This CDR3 contains 13 residues. CDR1 and CDR2 from the germline V gene are MGHDK and SYGVNS. V lost 2 bases and J 4 bases, leaving 6 bases between the germline ends. The DNA for the CDR3 is TGTGCCAGCAGTGAAGTCTATAATCAGCCCCAGCATTTT. This codes for CASSEVYNQPQHF.

The chain combines TRBV6-2 or TRBV6-3 with TRBJ2-5; D is ambiguous. V was shortened by 8 bases and J by 4 bases, with 8 bases between the two germline ends. CDR1 and CDR2 from the germline V gene are MNHEY and SVGEGT. The CDR3 loop spans 11 amino acids. This CDR3 is CASAKGETQYF. CDR3 bases: TGTGCCAGCGCTAAGGGAGAGACCCAGTACTTC.

This clonotype was detected a few times. The gene calls are TRBV5-1 and TRBJ1-6; no reliable D call. The V end was cut by 4 bases, the J end by 2 bases, with 16 bases between. This CDR3 is built from 17 residues. CDR1 and CDR2 from the germline V gene are SGHRS and YFSETQ. The CDR3 here is CASSPDGSFPYNSPLHF. The CDR3 DNA reads TGCGCCAGCAGCCCGGACGGTTCGTTCCCCTATAATTCACCCCTCCACTTT.

V gene TRBV12-3 or TRBV12-4 combines with J gene TRBJ1-1; no definite D call. The CDR3 totals 13 residues. V was shortened by 9 bases and J by 8 bases, with 19 bases between the two germline ends. The CDR3 loop reads CASQFVGLEEAFF. In DNA form, the CDR3 reads TGTGCCAGTCAATTCGTAGGGCTTGAAGAAGCTTTCTTT.

This clonotype occurred a few times. The gene calls are TRBV5-1 and TRBJ2-7; 14 bases map to TRBD2. J lost 4 bases, V lost 4 bases, and 10 bases had no gene match. The CDR3 covers 17 residues. Per germline, CDR1 SGHRS and CDR2 YFSETQ. The CDR3 protein is CASSPLGTSGSRYEQYF. Here the CDR3 DNA reads TGCGCCAGCAGCCCTCTGGGGACTAGCGGGAGTAGGTACGAGCAGTACTTC.

V usage is TRBV14 and J usage is TRBJ1-1, with 9 bases fitting TRBD1. Germline CDR1 and CDR2: SGHDN and FVKESK. Germline trimming cut 2 bases from V and 5 bases from J; bases unmatched to any gene: 6. The CDR3 sequence is 15 residues long. CDR3 coding DNA: TGTGCCAGCAGCCAAACAGGGGGCGTCGTTACTGAAGCTTTCTTT. Translated: CASSQTGGVVTEAFF.

Only a few counts were recorded for this clonotype. This chain links TRBV29-1 with TRBJ1-2; D remains ambiguous. The CDR3 loop spans 13 amino acids. Trimming took off 6 bases at V and 4 bases at J, with 15 bases between the two ends. Germline CDR1 is SQVTM and CDR2 is ANQGSEA. The CDR3 sequence is CSVDPSHGYGYTF. The CDR3 DNA sequence: TGCAGCGTGGACCCCAGTCATGGCTATGGCTACACCTTC. Full variable domain (missing parts from reference TRBV29-1 and TRBJ1-2): SAVISQKPSRDICQRGTSLTIQCQVDSQVTMMFWYRQQPGQSLTLIATANQGSEATYESGFVIDKFPISRPNLTFSTLTVSNMSPEDSSIYLCSVDPSHGYGYTFGSGTRLTVV.

The chain carries TRBV30 and TRBJ2-5; D remains ambiguous. Trimming took 4 bases from V and 0 from J, leaving 12 bases between them. This CDR3 is built from 14 residues. Per the germline V gene, CDR1 is GTSNPN and CDR2 is SVGIG (reference sequence). The CDR3 DNA reads TGTGCCTGGATAAGTAAGAGCTACCAAGAGACCCAGTACTTC. Translation gives CAWISKSYQETQYF.

The CDR3 bases are TGTGCCAGCAGTTACGCCCAGGACAGCTACGAGCAGTACTTC. Its translation is CASSYAQDSYEQYF. This chain joins TRBV6-6 and TRBJ2-7, with D possibly being TRBD1 (6 bases). The germline V gene has CDR1 MNHNY and CDR2 SVGAGI (reference sequence). The CDR3 runs to 14 residues. V was trimmed by 2 bases and J by 3 bases, leaving 11 bases between them.

The rearrangement uses TRBV24-1 and TRBJ2-6; D is unresolved. Trimming cost V 5 bases and J 0 bases, with 7 bases left between them. The CDR3 contains 15 residues. Germline assignment: CDR1 KGHDR and CDR2 SFDVKD. In DNA form, the CDR3 reads TGTGCCACCAGTGGAGTGCACTCTGGGGCCAACGTCCTGACTTTC. It yields the protein CATSGVHSGANVLTF.

The chain couples TRBV10-3 to TRBJ2-3; 14 bases agree with TRBD2. Germline CDR1 and CDR2: ENHRY and SYGVKD. CDR3 length: 16 residues. Losses at the gene ends were 7 bases for V and 3 bases for J; bases not matched to a gene: 6. The CDR3 nucleotides are TGTGCCATCAACCCCGGGACTAGCGGGAGTACAGATACGCAGTATTTT. This sequence encodes CAINPGTSGSTDTQYF.

This clonotype was counted only a few times. The rearrangement uses TRBV30 and TRBJ2-4; TRBD1 agrees at 9 bases. The J call may be wrong; the DNA end is better matched by TRBJ2-7. Germline-derived CDR1 and CDR2 are GTSNPN and SVGIG (reference sequence). The length of the CDR3 is 15 residues. The CDR3 spells CAWDRSGQGSGEQYF. In DNA, the CDR3 is TGTGCCTGGGACCGTTCAGGACAGGGGTCGGGCGAGCAGTACTTC.

With regard to this clonotype: A much larger clone lies one base from this, so it may be a read error. The rearrangement uses TRBV24-1 and TRBJ2-2; D gene uncertain. The germline gives CDR1 KGHDR, CDR2 SFDVKD. The CDR3 spans 14 residues. The V gene lost 0 bases and the J gene lost 3 bases, with 4 bases spanning the gap. The CDR3, as DNA: TGTGCCACCAGTGATTTGGCGCACACCGGGGAGCTGTTTTTT. It yields the protein CATSDLAHTGELFF.